Below, one TCR beta chain is given with its context. The data derive from a study of siplizumab effects on memory and regulatory T cells. Looked up from germline, CDR1 is SEHNR and CDR2 is FQNEAQ (reference sequence). Trimming shortened V by 4 bases and J by 1 base, and 13 bases separated the two germline ends. The CDR3 spans 15 residues. Assay used: immunoSEQ multiplex PCR; TCRdb lists only in-frame clones, some missing. The sample contains around 86,000 clones, approximately 93% of which appear only once. The sequenced sample was non-Treg CD4+ T cells sorted from blood. V and J are TRBV7-9 and TRBJ1-1; possibly TRBD1 for D (5 bases). The receptor was isolated from a human donor in good health. Written as DNA, the CDR3 is TGTGCCAGCAGCTCTTTGGGACGGCAGAACACTGAAGCTTTCTTT. The encoded protein is CASSSLGRQNTEAFF.